The source of this T cell receptor (beta chain) is a study of CD8+CD57+ T cells in acquired aplastic anemia. Study overall: An average of 3.2 ug of DNA was obtained from sorted CD4+ and CD8+ cells. Reads per healthy sample averaged about 10 million (CD4+) and under 13 million (CD8+).

The CDR3 is 13 amino acids. In germline, CDR1 is SGHRS, CDR2 YFSETQ. The V end lost 4 bases, the J end lost 1 base, and 8 bases lay between the germline ends. Investigators profiled TCR beta VDJ and CDR3 from genomic DNA template. Via MiXCR, TCRdb re-called the reads, giving one row per CDR3 protein. The table shows some 200,000 distinct CDR3 sequences, with approximately 57% occurring only once. The study, taken as a whole, reports: There were twenty-nine CD8+ CDR3 sequences that occurred in both patients and controls.

This clonotype has ten or more counts. Antigen unknown. The source of this sequence is a human donor in good health. The specimen sequenced was sorted CD4+, CD8+, or CD8+CD57+ T cells (not recorded which) from PBMCs. The V and J genes are TRBV5-1 and TRBJ1-2, with D hard to call. The CDR3 DNA is TGCGCCAGCAGCCCGGACCTTAACTATGGCTACACCTTC. It codes for CASSPDLNYGYTF.